Each of the 32 T cell receptor beta chains below was sequenced from the same sample in a study of CD8+CD57+ T cells in acquired aplastic anemia. Individuals selected for sequencing had exhibited CD8+CD57+ cell expansion on flow cytometry. Profiling that covered TCR beta VDJ and CDR3 relied on genomic DNA as its template. TCRdb re-called the reads with MiXCR, one entry per CDR3 protein. This table holds approximately 470,000 distinct CDR3 sequences, over 25% found once. Sequenced sample: sorted CD4+, CD8+, or CD8+CD57+ T cells (not recorded which) from PBMCs. These receptors were taken from a human donor with aplastic anemia.

The genes are TRBV2 and TRBJ1-2; D gene ambiguous. V shed 11 bases and J shed 3 bases, with 25 bases lying between them. The CDR3 extends over 16 amino acids. The germline V gene has CDR1 SNHLY and CDR2 FYNNEI. CDR3 region: CAFRRELTLVDYGYTF. CDR3 in DNA: TGTGCCTTCCGTCGGGAGCTAACGTTAGTGGACTATGGCTACACCTTC.

The table lists this clonotype with many counts. The chain joins TRBV9 to TRBJ1-2, with 9 bases matching TRBD1. This CDR3 spans 14 amino acids. Germline CDR1 and CDR2: SGDLS and YYNGEE. The V gene end was trimmed by 3 bases and the J gene end by 3 bases; junction bases not matched to a gene: 3. The CDR3 sequence: CASSGGTGYYGYTF. CDR3 DNA: TGTGCCAGCAGCGGGGGGACAGGGTACTATGGCTACACCTTC.

This clonotype has only a few counts. The V call is TRBV5-1, the J call TRBJ2-3; D perhaps matches TRBD2 (6 bases). V shed 4 bases and J shed 2 bases, with 8 bases lying between them. The germline gives CDR1 SGHRS, CDR2 YFSETQ. The length of the CDR3 is 13 residues. The CDR3 loop is CASSGDFTDTQYF. The CDR3 coding sequence is TGCGCCAGCAGCGGGGACTTCACAGATACGCAGTATTTT.

This clonotype appeared many times. Compared with germline, one end of the junction differs, possibly owing to a read error. The chain is built from TRBV10-2 and TRBJ1-6; D is uncertain. The CDR3 spans 15 residues. CDR1 WSHSY and CDR2 SAAADI come from the germline V gene. Here the CDR3 DNA reads TGCGCCAGCAGTGAGGACATCGGATATAGTTCACCCCTCCACTTT. Protein: CASSEDIGYSSPLHF.

The chain is built from TRBV10-3 and TRBJ1-6; 10 positions match TRBD1. The trim removed 5 bases at V and 6 bases at J, leaving 7 bases unmatched. CDR1 and CDR2 from the germline V gene are ENHRY and SYGVKD. CDR3 length: 16 amino acids. In DNA form, the CDR3 reads TGTGCCATCAGTAAACGACAGGGGGCGTCTAATTCACCCCTCCACTTT. It encodes CAISKRQGASNSPLHF.

In this sample, this clonotype turned up a few times. The chain links TRBV4-1 to TRBJ2-3, with D unresolved. Germline CDR1 reads MGHRA; CDR2 reads YSYEKL. This CDR3 is 14 amino acids long. Trimming removed 1 base at V and 4 bases at J, with 9 bases between. CDR3 DNA: TGCGCCAGCAGCCAAGTAGTAGTCTCAGATACGCAGTATTTT. The encoded protein is CASSQVVVSDTQYF.

This clonotype has a handful of counts. The rearrangement uses TRBV7-8 and TRBJ1-1; perhaps TRBD1 as D (5 bases). Between the trimmed V and J ends, which lost 1 base and 6 bases, there was a span of 12 bases. Germline V lookup: CDR1 SGHVS, CDR2 FQNEAQ. The CDR3 contains 14 residues. In DNA form, the CDR3 reads TGTGCCAGCAGCTTAGACAGGCCCGTTGCTGAAGCTTTCTTT. Translation: CASSLDRPVAEAFF.

This clonotype was seen repeatedly, ten times or more. An end of the junction does not agree with germline; a read error may underlie this. This chain uses TRBV20-1 with TRBJ1-2; TRBD1 is a possible D gene (6 bases). The CDR3 has 13 amino acids. CDR1 and CDR2 from the germline V gene are DFQATT and SNEGSKA (reference sequence). The CDR3 DNA sequence: TGCAGTGGTAGAGGGCCGGGACACGAGGGCTACACCTTC. Translating gives CSGRGPGHEGYTF.

The CDR3: CASSYISLDQPQHF. CDR3 nucleotide sequence: TGTGCCAGCAGTTATATCTCCTTAGATCAGCCCCAGCATTTT. This chain connects TRBV6-2 or TRBV6-3 to TRBJ1-5; no reliable D call. The CDR3 is made up of 14 amino acids. Germline CDR1 and CDR2: MNHEY and SVGEGT. V was cut by 3 bases and J by 5 bases, with 11 bases left in between.

The chain joins TRBV12-3 or TRBV12-4 to TRBJ2-7; D remains unclear. The V end was cut by 3 bases, the J end by 5 bases, with 8 bases between. The CDR3 has 12 residues. CDR3 sequence (DNA): TGTGCCAGCAGTTTTCGTGCACACGAGCAGTACTTC. Its protein is CASSFRAHEQYF.

In nucleotides, the CDR3 is TGTGCCAGCAGTGAAGGACAGGGACGACTTCCCCTCCACTTT. Amino acid sequence: CASSEGQGRLPLHF. The rearrangement links TRBV6-1 to TRBJ1-6; the match to TRBD1 covers 7 bases. CDR3 length: 14 amino acids. Germline-derived CDR1 and CDR2 are MNHNS and SASEGT. The V segment lost 1 base and the J segment 13 bases; nucleotides outside the gene matches: 7.

The chain is built from TRBV5-4 and TRBJ2-5, with unresolved D. V was clipped by 2 bases and J by 5 bases, with 7 bases between them. The CDR3 covers 12 residues. Per germline, CDR1 SGHNT and CDR2 YYREEE (reference sequence). In nucleotides, the CDR3 is TGTGCCAGCAGCTTTCGGTGGGAGACCCAGTACTTC. Protein product: CASSFRWETQYF.

This clonotype was recorded many times. The V and J genes are TRBV29-1 and TRBJ2-5, with D uncertain. CDR3 length: 13 residues. Germline V gene sequence: CDR1 SQVTM, CDR2 ANQGSEA. Deletions cut 1 base from V and 2 bases from J, with 8 bases between. CDR3 sequence (DNA): TGCAGCGTTGAAGTACGGAGACAAGAGACCCAGTACTTC. Its protein is CSVEVRRQETQYF. Together with reference TRBV29-1 and TRBJ2-5, the CDR3 gives the full variable domain: SAVISQKPSRDICQRGTSLTIQCQVDSQVTMMFWYRQQPGQSLTLIATANQGSEATYESGFVIDKFPISRPNLTFSTLTVSNMSPEDSSIYLCSVEVRRQETQYFGPGTRLLVL.

This clonotype was counted at least ten times. The chain combines TRBV29-1 with TRBJ1-1, with unresolved D. The germline V gene encodes CDR1 SQVTM and CDR2 ANQGSEA. V was clipped by 5 bases and J by 4 bases, with 14 bases between them. This CDR3 contains 13 residues. The CDR3 spells CSVRLVGRTEAFF. CDR3 coding DNA: TGCAGCGTTCGGCTAGTGGGCCGCACTGAAGCTTTCTTT.

Concerning this clonotype itself: A much larger clonotype is one base distant, so this may be a read error. This chain uses TRBV24-1 with TRBJ1-4, with D possibly matching TRBD1 (5 bases). Germline lookup yields CDR1 KGHDR and CDR2 SFDVKD. The CDR3 has 15 amino acids. The CDR3 region has the DNA TGTACCACCAGTGATGGGGTAGGGGCTAATGAAAAACTGTTTTTT. It encodes CTTSDGVGANEKLFF.

This clonotype was recorded once. The junction differs from germline at one of its ends, possibly a read error. The chain couples TRBV25-1 to TRBJ1-1, with TRBD1 matching 7 bases. Germline CDR1 reads MGHDK; CDR2 reads SYGVNS. The CDR3 length is 17 residues. Here the CDR3 reads CASSQRGEGGRNAEAFF. DNA of the CDR3: TGTGCCAGCAGCCAAAGAGGAGAAGGGGGCCGGAACGCTGAAGCTTTCTTT.

This clonotype was counted ten times or more. The gene calls are TRBV9 and TRBJ1-1, with D possibly being TRBD1 (5 bases). CDR3 length: 12 amino acids. The V and J ends lost 1 base and 8 bases respectively, with 9 bases between them. From germline, CDR1 is SGDLS and CDR2 YYNGEE. CDR3 nucleotide sequence: TGTGCCAGCAGCGTAAGGGACGGAGAAGCTTTCTTT. The encoded protein is CASSVRDGEAFF.

This clonotype was counted a few times. The J gene is TRBJ2-4, the V gene TRBV5-4; 8 bases are a match to TRBD2. V was pared by 0 bases and J by 4 bases, with 3 bases of the junction left unmatched. CDR1 and CDR2 from the germline V gene are SGHNT and YYREEE (reference sequence). The CDR3 extends over 15 amino acids. The CDR3 is CASSLGLAMKNIQYF. CDR3 nucleotide sequence: TGTGCCAGCAGCTTGGGACTAGCGATGAAAAACATTCAGTACTTC.

The chain carries TRBV9 and TRBJ2-3; TRBD1 is a possible D gene (6 bases). CDR3 length: 16 residues. In germline, CDR1 is SGDLS, CDR2 YYNGEE. Trimming left V 6 bases short and J 4 bases short, with 21 bases between. The DNA of the CDR3 is TGTGCCAGCACCCAATTCCCCGGGACAACTGCAGATACGCAGTATTTT. Amino acid sequence: CASTQFPGTTADTQYF.

The rearrangement joins TRBV6-1 to TRBJ1-5; no clear D. With 5 bases removed from V and 2 bases from J, the gap between germline ends came to 16 bases. This CDR3 spans 16 amino acids. Germline V gives CDR1 MNHNS, CDR2 SASEGT. CDR3 nucleotides: TGTGCCAGCAGTCCACCCCGAGGGAAGGGCAATCAGCCCCAGCATTTT. This sequence encodes CASSPPRGKGNQPQHF.

For the CDR3, the DNA is TGCGCCAGCAGCTTGTTATCAGAAGAGACCCAGTACTTC. This translates into CASSLLSEETQYF. This chain joins TRBV5-1 and TRBJ2-7, with D unresolved. The J call may be in error: the DNA end matches TRBJ2-5 better. Germline CDR1 and CDR2: SGHRS and YFSETQ. This CDR3 is 13 amino acids long.

V is TRBV7-2 and J is TRBJ1-5; D perhaps matches TRBD1 (6 bases). V lost 1 base to trimming and J lost 7 bases, with 14 bases between them. The germline V gene has CDR1 SGHTA and CDR2 FQGNSA. CDR3 size: 15 residues. The CDR3 loop reads CASSLEGGGGQPQHF. The DNA of the CDR3 is TGTGCCAGCAGCTTAGAAGGCGGGGGGGGCCAGCCCCAGCATTTT.

This clonotype occurred many times. The chain couples TRBV20-1 to TRBJ1-6; 9 nucleotides line up with TRBD1. This CDR3 has 14 amino acids. V lost 1 base, J lost 13 bases, and 8 bases stayed unmatched. Germline values: CDR1 DFQATT, CDR2 SNEGSKA (reference sequence). CDR3 coding DNA: TGCAGTGCTAGAGCCGGGACAGGGCCCCTGCCCCTCCACTTT. This sequence encodes CSARAGTGPLPLHF.

This chain uses TRBV10-2 with TRBJ1-2, with D possibly matching TRBD1 (6 bases). The CDR3 totals 15 residues. V was clipped by 8 bases and J by 5 bases, with 21 bases between them. Germline assignment: CDR1 WSHSY and CDR2 SAAADI. The CDR3 nucleotides read TGCGCCAGCTGCAGAGACAACAGGGCTGGGTATGGCTACACCTTC. Its translation: CASCRDNRAGYGYTF.

The chain is built from TRBV29-1 and TRBJ1-3, with 8 bases aligning to TRBD1. Germline-derived CDR1 and CDR2 are SQVTM and ANQGSEA. The CDR3 length is 13 residues. This chain's CDR3 is CRATGDSGNTIYF. CDR3 bases: TGCAGAGCGACAGGGGATTCTGGAAACACCATATATTTT. The complete variable domain, with remaining parts taken from reference TRBV29-1 and TRBJ1-3, reads SAVISQKPSRDICQRGTSLTIQCQVDSQVTMMFWYRQQPGQSLTLIATANQGSEATYESGFVIDKFPISRPNLTFSTLTVSNMSPEDSSIYLCRATGDSGNTIYFGEGSWLTVV.

The chain links TRBV15 to TRBJ2-7; D may be TRBD2 (5 bases). CDR3 length: 13 amino acids. V was pared by 3 bases and J by 7 bases, with 13 bases between. Germline V gene sequence: CDR1 LNHNV, CDR2 YYDKDF (reference sequence). CDR3 in amino acids: CATSSSTSSEQYF. DNA of the CDR3: TGTGCCACCAGCAGTTCTACTAGTAGTGAGCAGTACTTC.

This clonotype was seen a single time. Relative to the germline gene, one junction end is altered; a read error may explain this. The chain recombines TRBV7-9 with TRBJ1-3; D is perhaps TRBD1 (5 bases). The germline V gene has CDR1 SEHNR and CDR2 FQNEAQ (reference sequence). This CDR3 has 15 amino acids. The CDR3 DNA follows: TGTGCCAGCAGCCGACCGACAGATCCTGGAAACACCGTATATTTT. As protein: CASSRPTDPGNTVYF.

V usage is TRBV24-1 and J usage is TRBJ1-3; TRBD1 matches at 7 bases. V dropped 11 bases and J dropped 0; count of bases not matched to a gene: 12. This CDR3 has 16 residues. Per germline, CDR1 KGHDR and CDR2 SFDVKD. CDR3 DNA: TGTGCCAGCTCACATGGGACAGCCAACTCTGGAAACACCATATATTTT. Its translation is CASSHGTANSGNTIYF.

The chain recombines TRBV11-2 with TRBJ1-3; tentative D call: TRBD1 (6 bases). Between the trimmed V and J ends, which lost 0 bases and 0 bases, there was a span of 18 bases. The CDR3 is made up of 19 amino acids. Germline-derived CDR1 and CDR2 are SGHAT and FQNNGV. The CDR3 loop reads CASSLDTGTRDSSGNTIYF. CDR3 DNA sequence: TGTGCCAGCAGCTTAGATACGGGGACAAGAGACAGCTCTGGAAACACCATATATTTT.

V usage is TRBV4-3 and J usage is TRBJ2-1; D is ambiguous. The CDR3 consists of 15 residues. Germline V gives CDR1 LGHNA, CDR2 YSLEER. The V and J ends lost 0 bases and 5 bases respectively, with 11 bases between them. The CDR3 here is CASSQEGRFHNEQFF. CDR3 nucleotides: TGCGCCAGCAGCCAAGAAGGACGTTTCCACAATGAGCAGTTCTTC.

V is TRBV30 and J is TRBJ1-5; D may be TRBD1 (5 bases). The CDR3 contains 12 residues. Germline V gives CDR1 GTSNPN, CDR2 SVGIG (reference sequence). The V end lost 5 bases, the J end lost 6 bases, and 11 bases lay between the germline ends. The chain's CDR3 is CAWQTGAQPQHF. In DNA, the CDR3 is TGTGCCTGGCAAACAGGAGCTCAGCCCCAGCATTTT. The full variable domain, in which reference TRBV30 and TRBJ1-5 provide the parts outside the CDR3, is SQTIHQWPATLVQPVGSPLSLECTVEGTSNPNLYWYRQAAGRGLQLLFYSVGIGQISSEVPQNLSASRPQDRQFILSSKKLLLSDSGFYLCAWQTGAQPQHFGDGTRLSIL.

This clonotype came up many times. The rearrangement joins TRBV19 to TRBJ1-2, with TRBD1 matching over 7 bases. This CDR3 has 12 amino acids. V lost 7 bases, J lost 5 bases, and 4 bases stayed unmatched. Germline assignment: CDR1 LNHDA and CDR2 SQIVND (reference sequence). The CDR3 reads CASKGGQYGYTF. CDR3 bases: TGTGCCAGTAAAGGGGGCCAATATGGCTACACCTTC.